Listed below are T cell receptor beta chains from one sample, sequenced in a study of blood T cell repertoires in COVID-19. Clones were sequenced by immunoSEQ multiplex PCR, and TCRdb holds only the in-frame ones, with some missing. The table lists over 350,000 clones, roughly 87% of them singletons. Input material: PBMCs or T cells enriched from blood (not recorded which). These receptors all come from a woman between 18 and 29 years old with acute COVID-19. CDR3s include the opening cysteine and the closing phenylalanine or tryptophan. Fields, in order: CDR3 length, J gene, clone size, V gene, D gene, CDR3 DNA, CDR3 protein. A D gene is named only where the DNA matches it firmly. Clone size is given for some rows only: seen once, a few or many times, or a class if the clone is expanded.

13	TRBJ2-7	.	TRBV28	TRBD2	TGTGCCAGCTCACCTAGCGGGATCTACGAGCAGTACTTC	CASSPSGIYEQYF
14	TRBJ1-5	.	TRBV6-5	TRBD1	TGTGCCAGCAGGGACAGGGGATCCAATCAGCCCCAGCATTTT	CASRDRGSNQPQHF
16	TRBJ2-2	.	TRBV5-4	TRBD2	TGTGCCAGCAGCGCCGGGACTAGCAGTAACACCGGGGAGCTGTTTTTT	CASSAGTSSNTGELFF
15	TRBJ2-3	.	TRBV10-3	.	TGTGCCATCAGTGAGGCGGGGCAGAACACAGATACGCAGTATTTT	CAISEAGQNTDTQYF
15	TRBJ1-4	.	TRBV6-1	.	TGTGCCAGCAGTGAAGGGGGCGGGATAAATGAAAAACTGTTTTTT	CASSEGGGINEKLFF
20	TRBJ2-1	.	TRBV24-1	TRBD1	TGTGCCACCAGTGATTTCCCGGCCCGGGACAGGGGAAGACCCTACAATGAGCAGTTCTTC	CATSDFPARDRGRPYNEQFF
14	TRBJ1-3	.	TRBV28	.	TGTGCCAGCGTAGTATCTTTCTCTGGAAACACCATATATTTT	CASVVSFSGNTIYF
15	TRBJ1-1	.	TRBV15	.	TGTGCCACCGCCGGGAGGGTGAGTTTTGGCACTGAAGCTTTCTTT	CATAGRVSFGTEAFF
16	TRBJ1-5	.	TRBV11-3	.	TGTGCCAGCAGCTCGGACAAGAGTACTAGGGGGCAGCCCCAGCATTTT	CASSSDKSTRGQPQHF
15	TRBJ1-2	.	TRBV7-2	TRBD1	TGTGCCAGCAGCATTGGGACAGGGGTGGGCTATGGCTACACCTTC	CASSIGTGVGYGYTF
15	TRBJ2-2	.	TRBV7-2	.	TGTGCCAGCAGCTTAACGAGCCTGAACACCGGGGAGCTGTTTTTT	CASSLTSLNTGELFF
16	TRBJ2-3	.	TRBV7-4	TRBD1	TGTGCCAGCAGCCGCCGGGACAGGGGGCCCACAGATACGCAGTATTTT	CASSRRDRGPTDTQYF
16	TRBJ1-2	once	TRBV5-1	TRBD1	TGCGCCAGCAGCTTGGTCGCAGGGGGCCAAACCTATGGCTACACCTTC	CASSLVAGGQTYGYTF
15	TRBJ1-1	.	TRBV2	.	TGTGCCAGCAAATCCCACGGGTCTGGGAACACTGAAGCTTTCTTT	CASKSHGSGNTEAFF
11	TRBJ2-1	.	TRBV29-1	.	TGCAGCGCCACAAAAAACAATGAGCAGTTCTTC	CSATKNNEQFF
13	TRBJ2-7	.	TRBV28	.	TGTGCCAGCAGTTTAACACCCTCTCGCGAGCAGTACTTC	CASSLTPSREQYF
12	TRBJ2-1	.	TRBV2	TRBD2	TGTGCCAGCATGACTAGCGGGAATGAGCAGTTCTTC	CASMTSGNEQFF